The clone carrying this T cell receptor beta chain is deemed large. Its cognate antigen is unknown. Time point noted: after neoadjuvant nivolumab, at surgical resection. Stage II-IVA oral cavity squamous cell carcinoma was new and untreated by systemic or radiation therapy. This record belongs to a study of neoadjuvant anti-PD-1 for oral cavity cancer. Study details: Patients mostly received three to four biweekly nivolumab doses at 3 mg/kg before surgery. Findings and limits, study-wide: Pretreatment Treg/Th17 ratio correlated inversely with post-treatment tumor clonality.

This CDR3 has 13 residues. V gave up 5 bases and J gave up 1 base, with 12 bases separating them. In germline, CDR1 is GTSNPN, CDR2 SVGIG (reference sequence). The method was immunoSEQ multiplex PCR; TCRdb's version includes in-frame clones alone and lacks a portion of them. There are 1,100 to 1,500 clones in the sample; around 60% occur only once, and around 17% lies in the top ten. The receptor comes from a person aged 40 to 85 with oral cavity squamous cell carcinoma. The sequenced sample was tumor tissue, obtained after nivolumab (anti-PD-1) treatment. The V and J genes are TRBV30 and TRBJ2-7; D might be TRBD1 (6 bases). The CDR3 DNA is TGTGCCTGGGGCAGGGGTCTTTCCTACGAGCAGTACTTC. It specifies CAWGRGLSYEQYF.